This T cell receptor (beta chain) was sequenced in a study of technical replicates of blood from a handful of donors. This table comes from immunoSEQ multiplex PCR, and its TCRdb copy is limited to in-frame clones, with some not included. The sample has about 97,000 clones, 95% to 96% seen once; the top ten hold approximately 0.21%. Germline CDR1 and CDR2: SQVTM and ANQGSEA. The V end was cut by 6 bases, the J end by 0 bases, with 11 bases between. The CDR3 runs to 14 residues. This chain joins TRBV29-1 and TRBJ1-4; perhaps TRBD1 as D (5 bases). Sequencing input: T cells isolated from PBMCs. This TCR derives from a human donor in good health. CDR3 sequence (DNA): TGCAGCGTAAAGACAGCCACAACTAATGAAAAACTGTTTTTT. Translation gives CSVKTATTNEKLFF.